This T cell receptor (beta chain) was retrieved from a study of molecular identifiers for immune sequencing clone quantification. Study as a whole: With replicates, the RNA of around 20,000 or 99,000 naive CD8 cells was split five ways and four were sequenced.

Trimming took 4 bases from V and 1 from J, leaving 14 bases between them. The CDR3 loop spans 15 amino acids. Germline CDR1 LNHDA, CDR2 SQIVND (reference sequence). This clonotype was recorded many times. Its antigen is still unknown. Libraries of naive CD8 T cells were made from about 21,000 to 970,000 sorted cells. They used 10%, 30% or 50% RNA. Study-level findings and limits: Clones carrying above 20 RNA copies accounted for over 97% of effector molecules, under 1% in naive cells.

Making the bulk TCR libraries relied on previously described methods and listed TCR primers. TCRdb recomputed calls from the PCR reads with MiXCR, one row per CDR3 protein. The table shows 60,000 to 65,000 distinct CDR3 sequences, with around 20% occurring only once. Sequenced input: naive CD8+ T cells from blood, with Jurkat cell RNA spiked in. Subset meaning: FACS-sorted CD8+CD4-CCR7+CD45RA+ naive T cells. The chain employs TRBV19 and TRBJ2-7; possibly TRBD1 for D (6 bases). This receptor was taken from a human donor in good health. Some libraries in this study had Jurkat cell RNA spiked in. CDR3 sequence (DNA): TGTGCCAGTAGTACCCGGGACAATCCTTCCTACGAGCAGTACTTC. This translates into CASSTRDNPSYEQYF.